The rows below give T cell receptor beta chains drawn from one sample of a study of cytomegalovirus exposure and HLA in healthy donors. Libraries were prepared by immunoSEQ multiplex PCR; TCRdb keeps only in-frame clonotypes and omits some of them. Of over 200,000 clones listed, more than 75% are singletons. The sequenced sample was PBMCs. All receptors derive from a young woman in good health and CMV-seropositive. CDR3s include the opening cysteine and the closing phenylalanine or tryptophan. A D gene is named only where the DNA matches it firmly. Some rows mark clone size as missing; the rest say once, few, many or name a class of expanded clone.

abundance	v_gene	j_gene	d_gene	CDR3nt	CDR3aa
.	TRBV5-1	TRBJ2-5	TRBD2	TGCGCCAGCCACTCGGGACTAGCGGGAGGGGGTCAAGAGACCCAGTACTTC	CASHSGLAGGGQETQYF
.	TRBV29-1	TRBJ1-2	.	TGCAGCGTTCAAACGACACAAAGATATGGCTACACCTTC	CSVQTTQRYGYTF
.	TRBV27	TRBJ2-1	.	TGTGCCAGCAAACGGGGAGAACTCAATGAGCAGTTCTTC	CASKRGELNEQFF
few	TRBV19	TRBJ1-5	TRBD1	TGTGCCAGTACAGGGGGCGGTCAGCCCCAGCATTTT	CASTGGGQPQHF
.	TRBV27	TRBJ2-7	.	TGTGCCAGCAGTTTAAAGGGGATGGCCTACGAGCAGTACTTC	CASSLKGMAYEQYF
once	TRBV4-1	TRBJ1-1	.	TGCGCCAGCAGCGTCAATCATGCGGTGGACACTGAAGCTTTCTTT	CASSVNHAVDTEAFF
.	TRBV25-1	TRBJ1-3	TRBD1	TGTGCCAGCAGTTCCCCGGGACAGAGTTCTGGAAACACCATATATTTT	CASSSPGQSSGNTIYF
.	TRBV6-5	TRBJ2-7	TRBD2	TGTGCCAGCAGTTACTCGACTAGCGGGTTAGAGCAGTACTTC	CASSYSTSGLEQYF
.	TRBV27	TRBJ2-1	TRBD2	TGTGCCAGCAGTTTACAAGCGGGAGGTATTTACAATGAGCAGTTCTTC	CASSLQAGGIYNEQFF
.	TRBV29-1	TRBJ1-1	.	TGCAGCGTTGGAGGCAGGCCAGGGGCTTTCTTT	CSVGGRPGAFF
.	TRBV5-4	TRBJ2-7	TRBD2	TGTGCCAGCAGCTCCGGGACTAGCGGTACCTACGAGCAGTACTTC	CASSSGTSGTYEQYF
.	TRBV19	TRBJ1-1	.	TGTGCCAGTAGTATAGACGGAGGGGTGGAAGCTTTCTTT	CASSIDGGVEAFF
.	TRBV2	TRBJ2-1	.	TGTGCCAGCAGTGAAGTTTCCCAGGGGGGCTGGTCCTACAATGAGCAGTTCTTC	CASSEVSQGGWSYNEQFF
.	TRBV11-2	TRBJ1-2	TRBD1	TGTGCCAGCAGCTCAAATCCGGGACAGGGGAAGGGTGGCTACACCTTC	CASSSNPGQGKGGYTF
.	TRBV2	TRBJ1-5	.	TGTGCCAGCAGTGCAGGTCGCAATCAGCCCCAGCATTTT	CASSAGRNQPQHF
.	TRBV6-6	TRBJ1-3	.	TGTGCCAGCAGTTACTCGACGGCGCAGGGCCACACCATATATTTT	CASSYSTAQGHTIYF
.	TRBV4-1	TRBJ2-1	TRBD2	TGCGCCAGCAGCCAAGAATTAGCGGGAGGTTTCAATGAGCAGTTCTTC	CASSQELAGGFNEQFF
.	TRBV6-5	TRBJ2-3	.	TGTGCCAGCAGTTACCTTACACGGGGAGACTACGATACGCAGTATTTT	CASSYLTRGDYDTQYF
.	TRBV13	TRBJ1-3	TRBD1	TGTGCCAGCAGCCCCCGGACAGGGGGGGTTAACACCATATATTTT	CASSPRTGGVNTIYF
.	TRBV11-2	TRBJ2-7	.	TGTGCCAGCACCCCCCCGTTGGTGGAGTACGAGCAGTACTTC	CASTPPLVEYEQYF
.	TRBV28	TRBJ1-2	.	TGTGCCAGCAGTTTATTGTATCCCCCTCTGGGCTTCAGACCCTCGCAGTATAATAACTATGGCTACACCTTC	CASSLLYPPLGFRPSQYNNYGYTF
.	TRBV9	TRBJ2-5	TRBD2	TGTGCCAGCAGCGCCGGGCGAGTAGCGGGCCGCAGGGAGACCCAGTACTTC	CASSAGRVAGRRETQYF
once	TRBV10-3	TRBJ2-3	TRBD1	TGTGCCATCACTGAGGGGGCCACAGATACGCAGTATTTT	CAITEGATDTQYF
.	TRBV9	TRBJ2-2	.	TGTGCCAGCAGGTTGGGTGGCGGGCCCACCGGGGAGCTGTTTTTT	CASRLGGGPTGELFF
.	TRBV7-9	TRBJ1-1	TRBD1	TGTGCCAGCAGCTATAGCCCTATATCCCTGACAGGGAGGAACACTGAAGCTTTCTTT	CASSYSPISLTGRNTEAFF
.	TRBV28	TRBJ2-7	TRBD2	TGTGCCAGCAGTTCTCCTAGACTAGCGGGAGACGAGCAGTACTTC	CASSSPRLAGDEQYF
few	TRBV6-6	TRBJ2-7	TRBD1	TGTGCCAGCAGTCTACAGGGGGCCTACGAGCAGTACTTC	CASSLQGAYEQYF
.	TRBV19	TRBJ1-1	.	TGTGCCAGTATGTGGAGTTTGAACACTGAAGCTTTCTTT	CASMWSLNTEAFF
.	TRBV27	TRBJ2-1	TRBD2	TGTGCCAGCAGTTTTACATCTAGCGGGAGGGCCAATGAGCAGTTCTTC	CASSFTSSGRANEQFF
.	TRBV6-5	TRBJ1-5	.	TGTGCCAGCAGGCGGACAGCAAATCAGCCCCAGCATTTT	CASRRTANQPQHF
.	TRBV5-1	TRBJ1-1	.	TGCGCCAGCAGTCTCGGAGGGAACACTGAAGCTTTCTTT	CASSLGGNTEAFF
.	TRBV27	TRBJ1-1	.	TGTGCCAGCATACCGTCGAGGATGAACACTGAAGCTTTCTTT	CASIPSRMNTEAFF
.	TRBV27	TRBJ2-1	TRBD2	TGTGCCAGCAGTTCGGGACTAGGGGTCTGGAACGAGCAGTTCTTC	CASSSGLGVWNEQFF
.	TRBV2	TRBJ1-4	TRBD1	TGTGCCAGCAGTACCCCCGGACAGGGAGAAAAACTGTTTTTT	CASSTPGQGEKLFF
.	TRBV11-2	TRBJ1-2	.	TGTGCCAGCAGCTCTAGGACAGTCTATGGCTACACCTTC	CASSSRTVYGYTF
.	TRBV28	TRBJ2-1	.	TGTGCCAGCAGTTTGTTCGCTTCGGCGGTCTACAATGAGCAGTTCTTC	CASSLFASAVYNEQFF
.	TRBV29-1	TRBJ2-1	TRBD1	TGCAGCCCGTACAGGGGGGACAATGAGCAGTTCTTC	CSPYRGDNEQFF
.	TRBV28	TRBJ2-7	TRBD2	TGTGCCAGCAGTGGACTCGCCGGGACTAGCGGGAGAAGCGAGCAGTACTTC	CASSGLAGTSGRSEQYF
.	TRBV9	TRBJ2-1	.	TGTGCCAGCAGCGAGTCCGGGACACTCTACAATGAGCAGTTCTTC	CASSESGTLYNEQFF
few	TRBV6-1	TRBJ1-1	TRBD1	TGTGCCAGCAGGGAGGGACAGGGTTTAGCTGAAGCTTTCTTT	CASREGQGLAEAFF
.	TRBV28	TRBJ1-1	TRBD1	TGTGCCAGCAGACAGGGGTACACTGAAGCTTTCTTT	CASRQGYTEAFF
.	TRBV9	TRBJ2-2	TRBD2	TGTGCCAGCAGTCCGTACCCTAGCGGGAGGGCCGAGACCGGGGAGCTGTTTTTT	CASSPYPSGRAETGELFF
many	TRBV28	TRBJ1-2	.	TGTGCCAGCAGTACCTCCGTCAGGGCCGACTATGGCTACACCTTC	CASSTSVRADYGYTF
.	TRBV19	TRBJ2-7	TRBD1	TGTGCCAGTAGTATCCGAACAGGGGGCGAGCAGTACTTC	CASSIRTGGEQYF
.	TRBV6-1	TRBJ1-5	TRBD1	TGTGCCAGCAGTGAACCGGACAGGGTCTTCTATAGCAATCAGCCCCAGCATTTT	CASSEPDRVFYSNQPQHF
.	TRBV7-3	TRBJ2-3	.	TGTGCCAGCAGCCGGGGAGACACCGATAGCACAGATACGCAGTATTTT	CASSRGDTDSTDTQYF
.	TRBV4-1	TRBJ2-7	.	TGCGCCAGCAGCCTTTGGATCCAGGGATCTACCTACGAGCAGTACTTC	CASSLWIQGSTYEQYF
.	TRBV18	TRBJ1-5	.	TGTGCCAGCTCACCCGTTCAGCTACAGGGATTAAATCAGCCCCAGCATTTT	CASSPVQLQGLNQPQHF
.	TRBV30	TRBJ2-7	.	TGTGCCTGGAGTCGGACAGTCTCCTACGAGCAGTACTTC	CAWSRTVSYEQYF
.	TRBV19	TRBJ2-7	TRBD2	TGTGCCAGTAGTCCGGGACTAGCGGGGGCACCCTACGAGCAGTACTTC	CASSPGLAGAPYEQYF
.	TRBV27	TRBJ1-1	.	TGTGCCAGCAGTTTTGCCGGGGGACGGATGAACACTGAAGCTTTCTTT	CASSFAGGRMNTEAFF
.	TRBV28	TRBJ2-6	.	TGTGCCAGCAGCTACGTACAGGGCTCTGGGGCCAACGTCCTGACTTTC	CASSYVQGSGANVLTF
.	TRBV7-9	TRBJ1-5	.	TGTGCCAGCAGCCCGAACAGGGATCAGCCCCAGCATTTT	CASSPNRDQPQHF
.	TRBV6-1	TRBJ2-5	TRBD2	TGTGCCAGCAGTGGTAATCTGTGGCTAGCGGGAGTCGGAGAGACCCAGTACTTC	CASSGNLWLAGVGETQYF